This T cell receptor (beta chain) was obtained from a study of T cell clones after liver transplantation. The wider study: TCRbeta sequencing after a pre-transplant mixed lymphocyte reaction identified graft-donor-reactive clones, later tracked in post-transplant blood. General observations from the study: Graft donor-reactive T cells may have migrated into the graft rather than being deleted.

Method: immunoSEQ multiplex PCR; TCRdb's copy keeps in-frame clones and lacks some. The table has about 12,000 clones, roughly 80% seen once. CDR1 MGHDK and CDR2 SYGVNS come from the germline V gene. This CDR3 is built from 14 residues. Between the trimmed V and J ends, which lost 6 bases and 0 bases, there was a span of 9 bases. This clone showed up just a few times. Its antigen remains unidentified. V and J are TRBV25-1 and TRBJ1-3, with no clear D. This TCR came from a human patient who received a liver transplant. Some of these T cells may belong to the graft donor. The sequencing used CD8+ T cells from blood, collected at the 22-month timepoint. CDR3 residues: CASSSGSSGNTIYF. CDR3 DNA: TGTGCCAGCAGCAGCGGGAGCTCTGGAAACACCATATATTTT.